This record looks at one T cell receptor (beta chain) sequence and its context. Trimming took off 6 bases at V and 2 bases at J, with 28 bases between the two ends. CDR1 and CDR2 (germline): DFQATT, SNEGSKA (reference sequence). The CDR3 has 18 residues. The people who gave samples were healthy Caucasians from Russia, aged 6 to 90. Combining a sample-barcoded 5' primer with a J-beta primer mix, a second PCR ran for roughly 6 to 12 cycles. Unique molecular identifiers of 12 random nucleotides labeled each cDNA. There were at least 2.5 million CDR3-containing paired-end reads obtained from each sample. One entry per CDR3 protein results from TCRdb running MiXCR on the 5' RACE reads. The sample has approximately 830,000 distinct CDR3 sequences; less than 80% are singletons. These data belong to a study of blood T cells in healthy people across ages.

The sample taken for sequencing was blood. This sequence joins TRBV20-1 and TRBJ2-5; the D call may be TRBD1 or TRBD2 (5 bases each). The sequence was collected from a man aged 25-40 years in good health. CDR3 DNA sequence: TGCAGTGCGTATCGCAACAAGGCGAGGGGTTGGGAGCAAGAGACCCAGTACTTC. Protein: CSAYRNKARGWEQETQYF.